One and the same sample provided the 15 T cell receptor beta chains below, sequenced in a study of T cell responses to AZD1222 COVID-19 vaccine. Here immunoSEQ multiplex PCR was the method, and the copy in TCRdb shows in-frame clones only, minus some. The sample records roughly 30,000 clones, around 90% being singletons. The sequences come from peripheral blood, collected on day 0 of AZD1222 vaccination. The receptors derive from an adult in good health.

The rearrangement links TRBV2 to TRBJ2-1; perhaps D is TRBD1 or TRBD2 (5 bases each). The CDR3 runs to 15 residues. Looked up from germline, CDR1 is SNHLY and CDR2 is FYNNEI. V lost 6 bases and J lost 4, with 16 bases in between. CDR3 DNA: TGTGCCAGCAGGATTGGGGGTGTCCATTACAATGAGCAGTTCTTC. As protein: CASRIGGVHYNEQFF.

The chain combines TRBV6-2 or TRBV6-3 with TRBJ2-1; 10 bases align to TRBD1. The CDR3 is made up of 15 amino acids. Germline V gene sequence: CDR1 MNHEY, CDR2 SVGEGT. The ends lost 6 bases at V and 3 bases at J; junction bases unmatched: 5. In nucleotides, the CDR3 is TGTGCCAGCAGCGCCGGGACAGGGGACTACAATGAGCAGTTCTTC. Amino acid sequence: CASSAGTGDYNEQFF.

In nucleotides, the CDR3 is TGTGCCAGTAGTAGGTTCCTTTACGGGGTCCCCTACAATGAGCAGTTCTTC. It is translated as CASSRFLYGVPYNEQFF. This chain uses TRBV19 with TRBJ2-1; TRBD2 might be the D (5 bases). The CDR3 loop spans 17 amino acids. V was pared by 4 bases and J by 2 bases, with 18 bases between. Per germline, CDR1 LNHDA and CDR2 SQIVND (reference sequence).

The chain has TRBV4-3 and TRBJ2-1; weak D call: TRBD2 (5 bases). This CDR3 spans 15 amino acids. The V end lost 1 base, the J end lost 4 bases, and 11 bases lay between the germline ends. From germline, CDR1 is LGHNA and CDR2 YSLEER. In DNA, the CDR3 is TGCGCCAGCAGCCAAGTAAGCCCGGGGTACAATGAGCAGTTCTTC. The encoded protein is CASSQVSPGYNEQFF.

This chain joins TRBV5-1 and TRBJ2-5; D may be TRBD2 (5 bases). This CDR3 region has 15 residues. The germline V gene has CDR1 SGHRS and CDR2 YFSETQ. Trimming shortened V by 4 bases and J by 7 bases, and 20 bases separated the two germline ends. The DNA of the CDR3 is TGCGCCAGCAGCACCGACGGTTTAGGGAGTGGGACCCAGTACTTC. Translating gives CASSTDGLGSGTQYF.

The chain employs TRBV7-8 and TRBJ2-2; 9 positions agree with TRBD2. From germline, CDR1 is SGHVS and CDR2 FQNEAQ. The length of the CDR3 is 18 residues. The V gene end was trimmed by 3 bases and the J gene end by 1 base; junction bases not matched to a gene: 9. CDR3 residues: CASSFLSGRGGNTGELFF. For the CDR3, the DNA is TGTGCCAGCAGCTTCCTTAGCGGGAGAGGGGGGAACACCGGGGAGCTGTTTTTT.

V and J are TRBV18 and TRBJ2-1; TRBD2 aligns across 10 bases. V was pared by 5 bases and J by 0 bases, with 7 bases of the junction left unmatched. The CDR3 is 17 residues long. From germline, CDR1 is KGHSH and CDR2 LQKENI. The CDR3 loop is CASSSLAGVGSYNEQFF. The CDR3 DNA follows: TGTGCCAGCTCATCCCTAGCGGGAGTCGGCTCCTACAATGAGCAGTTCTTC.

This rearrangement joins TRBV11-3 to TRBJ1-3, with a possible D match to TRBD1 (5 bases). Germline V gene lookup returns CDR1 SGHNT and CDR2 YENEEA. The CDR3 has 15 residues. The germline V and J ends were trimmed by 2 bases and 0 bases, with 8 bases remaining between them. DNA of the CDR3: TGTGCCAGCAGCTTATCAGGGAGCTCTGGAAACACCATATATTTT. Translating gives CASSLSGSSGNTIYF.

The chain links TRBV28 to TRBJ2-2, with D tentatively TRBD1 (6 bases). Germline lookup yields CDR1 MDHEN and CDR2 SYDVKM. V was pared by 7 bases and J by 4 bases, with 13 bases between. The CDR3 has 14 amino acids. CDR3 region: CASTTGTFTGELFF. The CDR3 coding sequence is TGTGCCAGCACTACAGGGACCTTCACCGGGGAGCTGTTTTTT.

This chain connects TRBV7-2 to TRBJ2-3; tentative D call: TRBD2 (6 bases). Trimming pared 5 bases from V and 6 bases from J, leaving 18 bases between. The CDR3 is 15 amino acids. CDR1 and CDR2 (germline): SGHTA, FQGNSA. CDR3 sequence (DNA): TGTGCCAGCAGCAAACCGGGACTCCTGCGGGATACGCAGTATTTT. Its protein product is CASSKPGLLRDTQYF. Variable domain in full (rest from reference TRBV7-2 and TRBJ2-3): GAGVSQSPSNKVTEKGKDVELRCDPISGHTALYWYRQSLGQGLEFLIYFQGNSAPDKSGLPSDRFSAERTGGSVSTLTIQRTQQEDSAVYLCASSKPGLLRDTQYFGPGTRLTVL.

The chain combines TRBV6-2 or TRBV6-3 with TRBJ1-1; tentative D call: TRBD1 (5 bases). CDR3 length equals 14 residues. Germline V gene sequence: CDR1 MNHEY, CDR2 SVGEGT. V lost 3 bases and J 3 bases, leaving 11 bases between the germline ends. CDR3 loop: CASSYAGTDTEAFF. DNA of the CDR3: TGTGCCAGCAGTTATGCCGGGACCGACACTGAAGCTTTCTTT.

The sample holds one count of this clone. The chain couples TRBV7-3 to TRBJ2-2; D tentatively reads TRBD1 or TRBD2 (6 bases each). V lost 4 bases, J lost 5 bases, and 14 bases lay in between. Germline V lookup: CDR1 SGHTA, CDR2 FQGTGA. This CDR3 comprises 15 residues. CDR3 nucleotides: TGTGCCAGCAGCTCCTGGGGGGCGGGAACCGGGGAGCTGTTTTTT. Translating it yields CASSSWGAGTGELFF. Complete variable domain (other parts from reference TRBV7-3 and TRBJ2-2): GAGVSQTPSNKVTEKGKYVELRCDPISGHTALYWYRQSLGQGPEFLIYFQGTGAADDSGLPNDRFFAVRPEGSVSTLKIQRTERGDSAVYLCASSSWGAGTGELFFGEGSRLTVL.

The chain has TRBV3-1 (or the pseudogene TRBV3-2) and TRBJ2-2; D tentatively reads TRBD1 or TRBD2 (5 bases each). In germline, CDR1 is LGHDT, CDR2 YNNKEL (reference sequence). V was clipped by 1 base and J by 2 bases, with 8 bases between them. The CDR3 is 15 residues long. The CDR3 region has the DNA TGTGCCAGCAGCCAAGGTGGGGGTAACACCGGGGAGCTGTTTTTT. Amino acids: CASSQGGGNTGELFF.

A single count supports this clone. CDR3: CASSFAGAPYNEQFF. The CDR3 DNA follows: TGCGCCAGCAGCTTTGCGGGCGCCCCCTACAATGAGCAGTTCTTC. The rearrangement links TRBV5-1 to TRBJ2-1, with D perhaps matching TRBD2 (5 bases). The CDR3 runs 15 residues. The V and J ends lost 2 bases and 2 bases respectively, with 11 bases between them. Germline-derived CDR1 and CDR2 are SGHRS and YFSETQ.

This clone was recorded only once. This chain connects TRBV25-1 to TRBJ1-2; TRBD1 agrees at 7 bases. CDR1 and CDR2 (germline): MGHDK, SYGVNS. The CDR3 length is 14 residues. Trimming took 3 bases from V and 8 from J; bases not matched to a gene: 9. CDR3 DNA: TGTGCCAGCAGTGAGGGCGACAGGGTTCGGGGCTACACCTTC. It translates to CASSEGDRVRGYTF.